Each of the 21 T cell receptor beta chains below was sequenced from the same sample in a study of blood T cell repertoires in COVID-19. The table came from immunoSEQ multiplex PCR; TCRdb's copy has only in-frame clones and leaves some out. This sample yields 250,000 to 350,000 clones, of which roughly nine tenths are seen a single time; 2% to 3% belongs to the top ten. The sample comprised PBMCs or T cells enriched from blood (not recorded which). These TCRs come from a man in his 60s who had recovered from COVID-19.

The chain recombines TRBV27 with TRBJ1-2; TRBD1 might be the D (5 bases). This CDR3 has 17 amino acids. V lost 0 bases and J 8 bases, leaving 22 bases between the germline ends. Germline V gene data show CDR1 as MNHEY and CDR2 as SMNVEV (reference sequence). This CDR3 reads CASSLSWSVAGMGGYTF. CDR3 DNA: TGTGCCAGCAGTTTATCGTGGTCCGTGGCAGGGATGGGCGGCTACACCTTC.

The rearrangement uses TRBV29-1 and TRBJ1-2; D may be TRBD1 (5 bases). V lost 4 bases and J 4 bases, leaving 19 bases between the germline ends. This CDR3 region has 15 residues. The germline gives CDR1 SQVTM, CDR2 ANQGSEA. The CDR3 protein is CSVVRSGARGYGYTF. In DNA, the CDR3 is TGCAGCGTTGTTCGGAGTGGGGCCCGCGGCTATGGCTACACCTTC.

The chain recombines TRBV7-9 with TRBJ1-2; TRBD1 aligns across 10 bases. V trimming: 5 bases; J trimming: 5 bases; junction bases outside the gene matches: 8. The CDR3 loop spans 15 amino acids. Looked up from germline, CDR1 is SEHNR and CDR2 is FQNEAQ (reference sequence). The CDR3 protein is CASSPGDRGLYGYTF. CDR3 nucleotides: TGTGCCAGCAGCCCCGGGGACAGGGGATTGTATGGCTACACCTTC.

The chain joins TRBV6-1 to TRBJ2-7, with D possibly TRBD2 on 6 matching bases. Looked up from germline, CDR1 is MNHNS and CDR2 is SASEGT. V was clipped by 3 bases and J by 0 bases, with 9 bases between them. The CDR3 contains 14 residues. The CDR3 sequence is CASSEQRVSYEQYF. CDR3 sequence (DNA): TGTGCCAGCAGTGAGCAGCGGGTCTCCTACGAGCAGTACTTC.

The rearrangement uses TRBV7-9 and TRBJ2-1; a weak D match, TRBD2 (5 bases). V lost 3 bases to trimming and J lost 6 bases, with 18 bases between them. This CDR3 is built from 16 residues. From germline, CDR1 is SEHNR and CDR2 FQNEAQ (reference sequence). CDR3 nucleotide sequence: TGTGCCAGCAGCTTCGTCCCAGCTTTAGCGAGCAATGAGCAGTTCTTC. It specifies CASSFVPALASNEQFF.

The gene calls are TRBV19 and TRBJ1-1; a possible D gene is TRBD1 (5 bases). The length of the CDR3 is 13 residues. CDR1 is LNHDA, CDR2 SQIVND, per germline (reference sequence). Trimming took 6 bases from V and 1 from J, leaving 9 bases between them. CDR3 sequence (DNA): TGTGCCAGTAGGATCGGGGGGAACACTGAAGCTTTCTTT. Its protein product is CASRIGGNTEAFF.

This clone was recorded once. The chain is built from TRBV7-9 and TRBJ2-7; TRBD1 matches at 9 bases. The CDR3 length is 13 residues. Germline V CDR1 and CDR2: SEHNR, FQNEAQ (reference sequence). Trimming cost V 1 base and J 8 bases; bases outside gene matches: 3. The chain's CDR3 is CASSLGTGVKQYF. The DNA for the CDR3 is TGTGCCAGCAGCTTAGGGACAGGGGTCAAGCAGTACTTC. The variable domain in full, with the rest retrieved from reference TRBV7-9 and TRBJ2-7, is DTGVSQNPRHKITKRGQNVTFRCDPISEHNRLYWYRQTLGQGPEFLTYFQNEAQLEKSRLLSDRFSAERPKGSFSTLEIQRTEQGDSAMYLCASSLGTGVKQYFGPGTRLTVT.

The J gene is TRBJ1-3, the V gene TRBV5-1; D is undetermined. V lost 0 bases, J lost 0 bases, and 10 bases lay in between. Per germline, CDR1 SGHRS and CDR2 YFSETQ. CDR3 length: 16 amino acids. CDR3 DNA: TGCGCCAGCAGCTTGGGAGGAGACGGCTCTGGAAACACCATATATTTT. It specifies CASSLGGDGSGNTIYF.

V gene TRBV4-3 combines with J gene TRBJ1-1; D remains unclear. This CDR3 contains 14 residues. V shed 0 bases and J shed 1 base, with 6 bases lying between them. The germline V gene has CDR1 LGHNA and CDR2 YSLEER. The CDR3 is CASSQEFRNTEAFF. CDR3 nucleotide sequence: TGCGCCAGCAGCCAAGAGTTTCGGAACACTGAAGCTTTCTTT.

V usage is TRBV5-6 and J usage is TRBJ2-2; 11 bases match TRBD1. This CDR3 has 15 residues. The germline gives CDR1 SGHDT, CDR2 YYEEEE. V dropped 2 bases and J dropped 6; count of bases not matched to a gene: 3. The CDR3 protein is CASSFGQGAAGELFF. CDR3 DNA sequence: TGTGCCAGCAGCTTCGGACAGGGGGCGGCCGGGGAGCTGTTTTTT.

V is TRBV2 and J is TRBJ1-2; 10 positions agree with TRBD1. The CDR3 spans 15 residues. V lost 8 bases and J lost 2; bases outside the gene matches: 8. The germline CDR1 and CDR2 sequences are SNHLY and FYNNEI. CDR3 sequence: CASPGPGQGNYGYTF. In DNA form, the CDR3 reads TGTGCCAGCCCGGGCCCGGGACAGGGGAACTATGGCTACACCTTC. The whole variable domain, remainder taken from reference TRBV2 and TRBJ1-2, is EPEVTQTPSHQVTQMGQEVILRCVPISNHLYFYWYRQILGQKVEFLVSFYNNEISEKSEIFDDQFSVERPDGSNFTLKIRSTKLEDSAMYFCASPGPGQGNYGYTFGSGTRLTVV.

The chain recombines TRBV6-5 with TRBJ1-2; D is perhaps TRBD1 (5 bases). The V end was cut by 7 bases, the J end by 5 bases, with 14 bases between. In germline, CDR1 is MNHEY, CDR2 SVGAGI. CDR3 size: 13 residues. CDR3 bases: TGTGCCAGCACCCCCCCCGGGGGATATGGCTACACCTTC. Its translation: CASTPPGGYGYTF.

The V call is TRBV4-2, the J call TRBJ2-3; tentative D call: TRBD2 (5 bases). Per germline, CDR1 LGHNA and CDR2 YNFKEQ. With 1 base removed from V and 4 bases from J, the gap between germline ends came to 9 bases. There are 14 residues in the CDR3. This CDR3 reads CASSQVGEADTQYF. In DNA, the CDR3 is TGTGCCAGCAGCCAAGTGGGAGAAGCAGATACGCAGTATTTT.

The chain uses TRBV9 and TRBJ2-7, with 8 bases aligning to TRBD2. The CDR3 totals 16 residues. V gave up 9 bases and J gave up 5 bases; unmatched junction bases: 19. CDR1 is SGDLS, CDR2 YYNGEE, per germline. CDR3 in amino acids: CAISCWVETSEDEQYF. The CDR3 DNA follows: TGTGCCATTTCGTGCTGGGTAGAGACTAGCGAGGACGAGCAGTACTTC. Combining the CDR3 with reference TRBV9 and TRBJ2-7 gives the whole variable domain DSGVTQTPKHLITATGQRVTLRCSPRSGDLSVYWYQQSLDQGLQFLIQYYNGEERAKGNILERFSAQQFPDLHSELNLSSLELGDSALYFCAISCWVETSEDEQYFGPGTRLTVT.

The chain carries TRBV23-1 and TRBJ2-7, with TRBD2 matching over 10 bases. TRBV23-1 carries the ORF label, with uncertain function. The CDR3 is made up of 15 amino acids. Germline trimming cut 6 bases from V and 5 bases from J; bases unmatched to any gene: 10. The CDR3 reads CASRQRSSGSHEQYF. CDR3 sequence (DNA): TGCGCCAGCAGACAACGGTCTAGCGGGAGCCACGAGCAGTACTTC.

CDR3 residues: CSASPIADYSNQPQHF. The CDR3 nucleotides read TGCAGTGCTAGTCCGATAGCGGACTATAGCAATCAGCCCCAGCATTTT. J is TRBJ1-5 and V is TRBV20-1; D gene unclear. Germline values: CDR1 DFQATT, CDR2 SNEGSKA (reference sequence). The CDR3 runs 16 residues. The V end lost 3 bases, the J end lost 0 bases, and 15 bases lay between the germline ends.

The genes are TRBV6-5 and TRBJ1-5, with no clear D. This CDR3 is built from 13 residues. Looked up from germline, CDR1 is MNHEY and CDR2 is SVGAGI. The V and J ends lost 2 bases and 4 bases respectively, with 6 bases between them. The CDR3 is CASSYRNNQPQHF. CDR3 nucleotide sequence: TGTGCCAGCAGTTACCGTAATAATCAGCCCCAGCATTTT.

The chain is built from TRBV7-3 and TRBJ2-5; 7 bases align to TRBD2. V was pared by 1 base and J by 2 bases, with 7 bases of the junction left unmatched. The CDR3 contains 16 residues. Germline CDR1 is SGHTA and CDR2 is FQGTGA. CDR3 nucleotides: TGTGCCAGCAGCTTAAGGGGGAGGGTCCCGCAAGAGACCCAGTACTTC. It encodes CASSLRGRVPQETQYF. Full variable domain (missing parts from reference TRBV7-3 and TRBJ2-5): GAGVSQTPSNKVTEKGKYVELRCDPISGHTALYWYRQSLGQGPEFLIYFQGTGAADDSGLPNDRFFAVRPEGSVSTLKIQRTERGDSAVYLCASSLRGRVPQETQYFGPGTRLLVL.

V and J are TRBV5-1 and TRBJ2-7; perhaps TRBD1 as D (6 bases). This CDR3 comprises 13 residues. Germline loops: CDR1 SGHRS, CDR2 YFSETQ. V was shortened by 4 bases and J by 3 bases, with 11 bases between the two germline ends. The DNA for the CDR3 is TGCGCCAGCAGCCCCCTGACAGGCTACGAGCAGTACTTC. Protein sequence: CASSPLTGYEQYF.

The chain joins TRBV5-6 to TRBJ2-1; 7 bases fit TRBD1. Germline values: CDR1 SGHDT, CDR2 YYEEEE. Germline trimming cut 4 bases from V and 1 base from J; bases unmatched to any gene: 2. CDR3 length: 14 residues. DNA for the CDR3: TGTGCCAGCAGCGGGGACAGTTCCTACAATGAGCAGTTCTTC. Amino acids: CASSGDSSYNEQFF.

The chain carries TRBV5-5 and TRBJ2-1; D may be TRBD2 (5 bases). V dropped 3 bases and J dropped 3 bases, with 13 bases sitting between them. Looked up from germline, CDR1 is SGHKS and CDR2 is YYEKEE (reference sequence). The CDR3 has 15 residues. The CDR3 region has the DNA TGTGCCAGCAGCTGGAGCGGAACTGGCTACAATGAGCAGTTCTTC. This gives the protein CASSWSGTGYNEQFF.